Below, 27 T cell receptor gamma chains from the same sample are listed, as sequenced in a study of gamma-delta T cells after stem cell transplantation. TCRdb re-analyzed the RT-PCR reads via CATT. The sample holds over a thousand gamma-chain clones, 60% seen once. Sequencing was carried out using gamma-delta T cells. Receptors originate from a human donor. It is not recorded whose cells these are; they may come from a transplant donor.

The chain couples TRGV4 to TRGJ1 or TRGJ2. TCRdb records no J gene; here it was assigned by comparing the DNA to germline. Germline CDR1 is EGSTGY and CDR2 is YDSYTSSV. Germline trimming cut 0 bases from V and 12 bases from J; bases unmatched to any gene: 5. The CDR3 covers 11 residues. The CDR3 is CATWDGPGKLF. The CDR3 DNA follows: TGTGCCACCTGGGATGGGCCAGGGAAACTCTTT.

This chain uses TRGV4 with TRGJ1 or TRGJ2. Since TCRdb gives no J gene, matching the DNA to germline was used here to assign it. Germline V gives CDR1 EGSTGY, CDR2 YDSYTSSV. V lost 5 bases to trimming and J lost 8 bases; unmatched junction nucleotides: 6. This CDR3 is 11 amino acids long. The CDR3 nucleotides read TGTGCCACCTGGGTAGGGGATAAGAAACTCTTT. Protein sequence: CATWVGDKKLF.

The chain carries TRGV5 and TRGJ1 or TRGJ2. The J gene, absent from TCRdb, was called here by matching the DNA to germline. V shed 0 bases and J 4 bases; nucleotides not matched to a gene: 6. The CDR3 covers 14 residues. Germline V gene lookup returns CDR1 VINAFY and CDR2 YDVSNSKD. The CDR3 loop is CATWDRRGYYKKLF. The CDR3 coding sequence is TGTGCCACCTGGGACAGGCGAGGATATTATAAGAAACTCTTT.

CDR3 nucleotide sequence: TGTGCCACCTGGACATCCCCCTATTATTATAAGAAACTCTTT. Residues: CATWTSPYYYKKLF. The chain is built from TRGV4 and TRGJ1 or TRGJ2. The J gene comes from matching the DNA to germline here; TCRdb lacks it. The CDR3 spans 14 residues. Per germline, CDR1 EGSTGY and CDR2 YDSYTSSV. The junction had 10 bases not matched to a gene; V was cut back by 6 bases and J by 2 bases.

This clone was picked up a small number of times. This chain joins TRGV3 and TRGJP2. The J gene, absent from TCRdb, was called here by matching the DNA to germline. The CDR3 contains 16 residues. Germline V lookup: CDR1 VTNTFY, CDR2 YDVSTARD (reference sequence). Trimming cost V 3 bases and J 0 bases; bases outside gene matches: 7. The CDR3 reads CATWDGTHSSDWIKTF. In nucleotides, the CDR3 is TGTGCCACCTGGGACGGAACACATAGTAGTGATTGGATCAAGACGTTT.

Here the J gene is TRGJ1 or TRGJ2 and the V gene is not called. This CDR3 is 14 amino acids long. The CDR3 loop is CATWDGHTYYKKLF. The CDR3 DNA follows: TGTGCCACCTGGGACGGGCATACTTATTATAAGAAACTCTTT.

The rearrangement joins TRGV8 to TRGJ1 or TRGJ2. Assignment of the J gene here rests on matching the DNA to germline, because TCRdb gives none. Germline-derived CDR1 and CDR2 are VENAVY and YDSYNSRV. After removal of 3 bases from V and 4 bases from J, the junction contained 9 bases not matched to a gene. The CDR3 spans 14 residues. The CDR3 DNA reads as TGTGCCACCTGGGATCGGAATTGGTATTATAAGAAACTCTTT. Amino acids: CATWDRNWYYKKLF.

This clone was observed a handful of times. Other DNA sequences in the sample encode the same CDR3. CDR3 amino acids: CATWDGPGYYKKLF. DNA for the CDR3: TGTGCCACCTGGGATGGGCCTGGTTACTATAAGAAACTCTTT. This sequence joins TRGV4 and TRGJ1 or TRGJ2. Germline matching of the DNA provided the J gene here, since TCRdb leaves it blank. J lost 7 bases, V lost 0 bases, and 9 bases had no gene match. CDR3 length: 14 residues. Germline loops: CDR1 EGSTGY, CDR2 YDSYTSSV.

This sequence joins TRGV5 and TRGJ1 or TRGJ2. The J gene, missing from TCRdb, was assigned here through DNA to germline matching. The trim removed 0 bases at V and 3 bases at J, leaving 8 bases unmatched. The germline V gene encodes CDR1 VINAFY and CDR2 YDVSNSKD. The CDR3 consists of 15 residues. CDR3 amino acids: CATWDRPLAYYKKLF. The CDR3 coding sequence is TGTGCCACCTGGGACAGGCCTCTCGCTTATTATAAGAAACTCTTT.

For the CDR3, the DNA is TGTGCCACCTGGGACGGCCCCTCCCACCATTATTATAAGAAACTCTTT. Amino acid sequence: CATWDGPSHHYYKKLF. The gene calls are TRGV3 and TRGJ1 or TRGJ2. TCRdb offers no J gene call, so here the DNA was matched to germline to obtain one. Germline trimming cut 3 bases from V and 2 bases from J; bases unmatched to any gene: 13. CDR1 is VTNTFY and CDR2 is YDVSTARD in the germline V gene (reference sequence). The CDR3 runs 16 residues.

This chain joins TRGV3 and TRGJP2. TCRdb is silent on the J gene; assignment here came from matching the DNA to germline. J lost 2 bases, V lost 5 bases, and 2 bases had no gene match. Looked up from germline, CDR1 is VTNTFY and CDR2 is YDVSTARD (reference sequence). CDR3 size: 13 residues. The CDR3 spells CATWVSSDWIKTF. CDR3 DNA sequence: TGTGCCACCTGGGTGAGTAGTGATTGGATCAAGACGTTT.

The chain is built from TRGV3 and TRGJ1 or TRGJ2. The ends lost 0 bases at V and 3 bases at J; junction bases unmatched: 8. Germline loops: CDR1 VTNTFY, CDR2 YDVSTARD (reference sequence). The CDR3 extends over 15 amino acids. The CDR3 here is CATWDRPGGYYKKLF. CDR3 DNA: TGTGCCACCTGGGACAGGCCAGGTGGTTATTATAAGAAACTCTTT.

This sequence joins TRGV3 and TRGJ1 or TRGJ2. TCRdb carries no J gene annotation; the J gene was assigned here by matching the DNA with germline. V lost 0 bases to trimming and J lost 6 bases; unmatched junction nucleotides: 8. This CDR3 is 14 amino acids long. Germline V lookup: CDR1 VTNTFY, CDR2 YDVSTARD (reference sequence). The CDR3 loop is CATWDRLLGYKKLF. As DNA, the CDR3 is TGTGCCACCTGGGACAGGCTCCTGGGTTATAAGAAACTCTTT.

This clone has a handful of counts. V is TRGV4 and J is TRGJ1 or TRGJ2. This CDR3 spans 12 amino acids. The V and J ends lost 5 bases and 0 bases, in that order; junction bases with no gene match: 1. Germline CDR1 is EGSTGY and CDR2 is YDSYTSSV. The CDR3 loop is CATWVNYYKKLF. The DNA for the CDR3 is TGTGCCACCTGGGTGAATTATTATAAGAAACTCTTT.

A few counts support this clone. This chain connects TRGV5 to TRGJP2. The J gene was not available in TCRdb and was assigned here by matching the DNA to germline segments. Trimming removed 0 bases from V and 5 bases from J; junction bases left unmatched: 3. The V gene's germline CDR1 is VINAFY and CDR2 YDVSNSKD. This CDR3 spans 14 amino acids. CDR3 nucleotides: TGTGCCACCTGGGACAGGCGGAGTGATTGGATCAAGACGTTT. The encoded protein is CATWDRRSDWIKTF.

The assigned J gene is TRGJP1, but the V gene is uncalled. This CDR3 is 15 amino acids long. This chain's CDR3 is CATWDCYTTGWFKIF. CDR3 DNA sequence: TGTGCCACCTGGGACTGCTATACCACTGGTTGGTTCAAGATATTT.

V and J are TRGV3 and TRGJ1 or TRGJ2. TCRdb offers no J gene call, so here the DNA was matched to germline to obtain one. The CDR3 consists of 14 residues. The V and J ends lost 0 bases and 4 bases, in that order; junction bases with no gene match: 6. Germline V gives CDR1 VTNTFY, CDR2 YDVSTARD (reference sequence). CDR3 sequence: CATWDRPGYYKKLF. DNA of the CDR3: TGTGCCACCTGGGACAGGCCGGGGTATTATAAGAAACTCTTT.

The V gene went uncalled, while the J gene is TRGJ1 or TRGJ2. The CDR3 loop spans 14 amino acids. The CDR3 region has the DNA TGTGCCACCTGGGACAGGCCACTTTTTTATAAGAAACTCTTT. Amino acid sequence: CATWDRPLFYKKLF.

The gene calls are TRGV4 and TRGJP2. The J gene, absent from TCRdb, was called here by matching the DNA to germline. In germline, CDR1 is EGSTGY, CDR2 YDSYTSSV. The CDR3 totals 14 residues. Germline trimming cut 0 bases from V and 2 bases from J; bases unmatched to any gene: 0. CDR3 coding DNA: TGTGCCACCTGGGATGGGAGTAGTGATTGGATCAAGACGTTT. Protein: CATWDGSSDWIKTF.

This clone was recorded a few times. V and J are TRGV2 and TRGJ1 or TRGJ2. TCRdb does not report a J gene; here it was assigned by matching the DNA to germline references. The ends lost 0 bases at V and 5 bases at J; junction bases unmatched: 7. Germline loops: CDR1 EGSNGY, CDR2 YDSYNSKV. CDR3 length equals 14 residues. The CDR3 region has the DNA TGTGCCACCTGGGACGGGGATGGGGATTATAAGAAACTCTTT. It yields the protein CATWDGDGDYKKLF.

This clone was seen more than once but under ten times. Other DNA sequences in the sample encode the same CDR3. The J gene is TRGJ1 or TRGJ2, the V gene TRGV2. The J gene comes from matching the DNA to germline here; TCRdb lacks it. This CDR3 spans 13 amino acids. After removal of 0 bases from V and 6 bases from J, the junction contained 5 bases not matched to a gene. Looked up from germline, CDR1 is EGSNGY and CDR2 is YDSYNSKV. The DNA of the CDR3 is TGTGCCACCTGGGACGGGCGGGGTTATAAGAAACTCTTT. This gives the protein CATWDGRGYKKLF.

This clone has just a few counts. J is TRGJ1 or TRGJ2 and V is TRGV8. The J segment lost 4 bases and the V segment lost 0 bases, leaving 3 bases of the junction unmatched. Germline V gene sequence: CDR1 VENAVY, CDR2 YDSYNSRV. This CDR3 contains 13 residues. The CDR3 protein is CATWDRLYYKKLF. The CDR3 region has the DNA TGTGCCACCTGGGATAGGCTCTATTATAAGAAACTCTTT.

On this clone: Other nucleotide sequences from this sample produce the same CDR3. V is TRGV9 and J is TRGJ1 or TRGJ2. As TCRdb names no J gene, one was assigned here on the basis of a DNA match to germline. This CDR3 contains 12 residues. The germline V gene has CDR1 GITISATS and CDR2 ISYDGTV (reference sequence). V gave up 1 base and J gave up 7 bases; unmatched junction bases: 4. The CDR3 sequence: CALWEVRYKKLF. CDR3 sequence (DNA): TGTGCCTTGTGGGAGGTACGATATAAGAAACTCTTT.

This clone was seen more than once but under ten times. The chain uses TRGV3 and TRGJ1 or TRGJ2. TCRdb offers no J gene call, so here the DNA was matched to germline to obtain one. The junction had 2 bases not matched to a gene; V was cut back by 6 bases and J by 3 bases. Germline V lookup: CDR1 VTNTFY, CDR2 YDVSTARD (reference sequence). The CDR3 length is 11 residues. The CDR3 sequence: CATWLYYKKLF. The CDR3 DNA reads TGTGCCACCTGGCTTTATTATAAGAAACTCTTT.

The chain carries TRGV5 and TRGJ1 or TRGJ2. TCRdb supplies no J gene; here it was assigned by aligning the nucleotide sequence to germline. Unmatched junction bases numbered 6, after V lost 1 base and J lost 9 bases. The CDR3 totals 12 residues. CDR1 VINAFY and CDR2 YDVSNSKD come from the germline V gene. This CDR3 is CATWDSFRKKLF. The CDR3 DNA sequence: TGTGCCACCTGGGACAGTTTTCGTAAGAAACTCTTT.

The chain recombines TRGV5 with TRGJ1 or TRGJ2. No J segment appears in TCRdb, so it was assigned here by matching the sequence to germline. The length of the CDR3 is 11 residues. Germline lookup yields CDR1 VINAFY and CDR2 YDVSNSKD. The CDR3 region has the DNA TGTGCGACCCTTACGTATTATAAGAAACTCTTT. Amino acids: CATLTYYKKLF.

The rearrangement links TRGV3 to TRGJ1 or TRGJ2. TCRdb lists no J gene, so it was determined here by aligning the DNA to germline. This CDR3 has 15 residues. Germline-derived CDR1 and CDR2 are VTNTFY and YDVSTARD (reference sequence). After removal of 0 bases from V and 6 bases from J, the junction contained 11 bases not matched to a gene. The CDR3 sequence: CATWDRPRFFYKKLF. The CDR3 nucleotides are TGTGCCACCTGGGACAGGCCTCGCTTTTTTTATAAGAAACTCTTT.